The sequence of this TCR beta chain was determined in a study of cytomegalovirus exposure and HLA in healthy donors. PCR involved 60 Vbeta and 13 Jbeta primers. TCRdb's copy holds only in-frame clones and misses some; the assay was immunoSEQ multiplex PCR. This sample yields around 190,000 clones, of which roughly 81% are seen a single time; 3% to 3.5% belongs to the top ten. Germline trimming cut 6 bases from V and 7 bases from J; bases unmatched to any gene: 3. The CDR3 extends over 11 amino acids. Germline-derived CDR1 and CDR2 are SNHLY and FYNNEI. The chain carries TRBV2 and TRBJ2-7; TRBD1 matches 7 bases. Sequencing was done on a sample of PBMCs. This clonotype was obtained from a woman aged 25-40 years in good health and CMV-seropositive. The DNA of the CDR3 is TGTGCCAGCAGCCCAGGGGGAGAGCAGTACTTC. The encoded protein is CASSPGGEQYF.